This record concerns one T cell receptor beta chain sequence. As yet, its antigen is unknown. The entry originates in a study of cytotoxic CD8 clonotypes in ibrutinib-treated CLL. Study conclusions and caveats: Age-matched healthy donor levels were exceeded by baseline clonality, which tracked circulating CD8+ T-cell counts. Public clonotypes, found uncommonly, either contracted or stayed stable on treatment.

Per the germline V gene, CDR1 is SEHNR and CDR2 is FQNEAQ (reference sequence). The CDR3 runs to 17 residues. The germline V and J ends were trimmed by 1 base and 5 bases, with 20 bases remaining between them. The method was immunoSEQ multiplex PCR; TCRdb's version includes in-frame clones alone and lacks a portion of them. The profile shows some 43,000 clones, less than 70% of them singletons. This chain links TRBV7-9 with TRBJ2-5; D possibly corresponds to TRBD2 (6 bases). This TCR came from a human donor with chronic lymphocytic leukemia. The source material was PBMCs, sampled after 12 months of ibrutinib treatment. CDR3 DNA sequence: TGTGCCAGCAGCTTAGACGTGAGCGGAGGGCCCTCCGAGACCCAGTACTTC. Its protein product is CASSLDVSGGPSETQYF. The complete variable domain, with remaining parts taken from reference TRBV7-9 and TRBJ2-5, reads DTGVSQNPRHKITKRGQNVTFRCDPISEHNRLYWYRQTLGQGPEFLTYFQNEAQLEKSRLLSDRFSAERPKGSFSTLEIQRTEQGDSAMYLCASSLDVSGGPSETQYFGPGTRLLVL.